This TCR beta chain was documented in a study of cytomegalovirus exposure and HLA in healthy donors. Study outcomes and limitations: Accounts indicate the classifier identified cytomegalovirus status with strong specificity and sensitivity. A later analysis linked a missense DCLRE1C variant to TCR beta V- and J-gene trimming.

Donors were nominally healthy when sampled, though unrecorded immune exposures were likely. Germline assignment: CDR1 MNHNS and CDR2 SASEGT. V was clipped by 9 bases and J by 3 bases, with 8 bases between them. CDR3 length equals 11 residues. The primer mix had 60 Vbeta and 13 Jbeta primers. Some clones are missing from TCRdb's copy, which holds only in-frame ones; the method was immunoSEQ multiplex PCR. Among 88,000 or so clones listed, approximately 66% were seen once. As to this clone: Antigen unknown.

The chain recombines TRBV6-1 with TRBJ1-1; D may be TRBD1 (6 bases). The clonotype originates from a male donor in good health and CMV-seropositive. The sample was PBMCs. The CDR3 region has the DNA TGTGCCAGTACAGGGTACACTGAAGCTTTCTTT. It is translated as CASTGYTEAFF.